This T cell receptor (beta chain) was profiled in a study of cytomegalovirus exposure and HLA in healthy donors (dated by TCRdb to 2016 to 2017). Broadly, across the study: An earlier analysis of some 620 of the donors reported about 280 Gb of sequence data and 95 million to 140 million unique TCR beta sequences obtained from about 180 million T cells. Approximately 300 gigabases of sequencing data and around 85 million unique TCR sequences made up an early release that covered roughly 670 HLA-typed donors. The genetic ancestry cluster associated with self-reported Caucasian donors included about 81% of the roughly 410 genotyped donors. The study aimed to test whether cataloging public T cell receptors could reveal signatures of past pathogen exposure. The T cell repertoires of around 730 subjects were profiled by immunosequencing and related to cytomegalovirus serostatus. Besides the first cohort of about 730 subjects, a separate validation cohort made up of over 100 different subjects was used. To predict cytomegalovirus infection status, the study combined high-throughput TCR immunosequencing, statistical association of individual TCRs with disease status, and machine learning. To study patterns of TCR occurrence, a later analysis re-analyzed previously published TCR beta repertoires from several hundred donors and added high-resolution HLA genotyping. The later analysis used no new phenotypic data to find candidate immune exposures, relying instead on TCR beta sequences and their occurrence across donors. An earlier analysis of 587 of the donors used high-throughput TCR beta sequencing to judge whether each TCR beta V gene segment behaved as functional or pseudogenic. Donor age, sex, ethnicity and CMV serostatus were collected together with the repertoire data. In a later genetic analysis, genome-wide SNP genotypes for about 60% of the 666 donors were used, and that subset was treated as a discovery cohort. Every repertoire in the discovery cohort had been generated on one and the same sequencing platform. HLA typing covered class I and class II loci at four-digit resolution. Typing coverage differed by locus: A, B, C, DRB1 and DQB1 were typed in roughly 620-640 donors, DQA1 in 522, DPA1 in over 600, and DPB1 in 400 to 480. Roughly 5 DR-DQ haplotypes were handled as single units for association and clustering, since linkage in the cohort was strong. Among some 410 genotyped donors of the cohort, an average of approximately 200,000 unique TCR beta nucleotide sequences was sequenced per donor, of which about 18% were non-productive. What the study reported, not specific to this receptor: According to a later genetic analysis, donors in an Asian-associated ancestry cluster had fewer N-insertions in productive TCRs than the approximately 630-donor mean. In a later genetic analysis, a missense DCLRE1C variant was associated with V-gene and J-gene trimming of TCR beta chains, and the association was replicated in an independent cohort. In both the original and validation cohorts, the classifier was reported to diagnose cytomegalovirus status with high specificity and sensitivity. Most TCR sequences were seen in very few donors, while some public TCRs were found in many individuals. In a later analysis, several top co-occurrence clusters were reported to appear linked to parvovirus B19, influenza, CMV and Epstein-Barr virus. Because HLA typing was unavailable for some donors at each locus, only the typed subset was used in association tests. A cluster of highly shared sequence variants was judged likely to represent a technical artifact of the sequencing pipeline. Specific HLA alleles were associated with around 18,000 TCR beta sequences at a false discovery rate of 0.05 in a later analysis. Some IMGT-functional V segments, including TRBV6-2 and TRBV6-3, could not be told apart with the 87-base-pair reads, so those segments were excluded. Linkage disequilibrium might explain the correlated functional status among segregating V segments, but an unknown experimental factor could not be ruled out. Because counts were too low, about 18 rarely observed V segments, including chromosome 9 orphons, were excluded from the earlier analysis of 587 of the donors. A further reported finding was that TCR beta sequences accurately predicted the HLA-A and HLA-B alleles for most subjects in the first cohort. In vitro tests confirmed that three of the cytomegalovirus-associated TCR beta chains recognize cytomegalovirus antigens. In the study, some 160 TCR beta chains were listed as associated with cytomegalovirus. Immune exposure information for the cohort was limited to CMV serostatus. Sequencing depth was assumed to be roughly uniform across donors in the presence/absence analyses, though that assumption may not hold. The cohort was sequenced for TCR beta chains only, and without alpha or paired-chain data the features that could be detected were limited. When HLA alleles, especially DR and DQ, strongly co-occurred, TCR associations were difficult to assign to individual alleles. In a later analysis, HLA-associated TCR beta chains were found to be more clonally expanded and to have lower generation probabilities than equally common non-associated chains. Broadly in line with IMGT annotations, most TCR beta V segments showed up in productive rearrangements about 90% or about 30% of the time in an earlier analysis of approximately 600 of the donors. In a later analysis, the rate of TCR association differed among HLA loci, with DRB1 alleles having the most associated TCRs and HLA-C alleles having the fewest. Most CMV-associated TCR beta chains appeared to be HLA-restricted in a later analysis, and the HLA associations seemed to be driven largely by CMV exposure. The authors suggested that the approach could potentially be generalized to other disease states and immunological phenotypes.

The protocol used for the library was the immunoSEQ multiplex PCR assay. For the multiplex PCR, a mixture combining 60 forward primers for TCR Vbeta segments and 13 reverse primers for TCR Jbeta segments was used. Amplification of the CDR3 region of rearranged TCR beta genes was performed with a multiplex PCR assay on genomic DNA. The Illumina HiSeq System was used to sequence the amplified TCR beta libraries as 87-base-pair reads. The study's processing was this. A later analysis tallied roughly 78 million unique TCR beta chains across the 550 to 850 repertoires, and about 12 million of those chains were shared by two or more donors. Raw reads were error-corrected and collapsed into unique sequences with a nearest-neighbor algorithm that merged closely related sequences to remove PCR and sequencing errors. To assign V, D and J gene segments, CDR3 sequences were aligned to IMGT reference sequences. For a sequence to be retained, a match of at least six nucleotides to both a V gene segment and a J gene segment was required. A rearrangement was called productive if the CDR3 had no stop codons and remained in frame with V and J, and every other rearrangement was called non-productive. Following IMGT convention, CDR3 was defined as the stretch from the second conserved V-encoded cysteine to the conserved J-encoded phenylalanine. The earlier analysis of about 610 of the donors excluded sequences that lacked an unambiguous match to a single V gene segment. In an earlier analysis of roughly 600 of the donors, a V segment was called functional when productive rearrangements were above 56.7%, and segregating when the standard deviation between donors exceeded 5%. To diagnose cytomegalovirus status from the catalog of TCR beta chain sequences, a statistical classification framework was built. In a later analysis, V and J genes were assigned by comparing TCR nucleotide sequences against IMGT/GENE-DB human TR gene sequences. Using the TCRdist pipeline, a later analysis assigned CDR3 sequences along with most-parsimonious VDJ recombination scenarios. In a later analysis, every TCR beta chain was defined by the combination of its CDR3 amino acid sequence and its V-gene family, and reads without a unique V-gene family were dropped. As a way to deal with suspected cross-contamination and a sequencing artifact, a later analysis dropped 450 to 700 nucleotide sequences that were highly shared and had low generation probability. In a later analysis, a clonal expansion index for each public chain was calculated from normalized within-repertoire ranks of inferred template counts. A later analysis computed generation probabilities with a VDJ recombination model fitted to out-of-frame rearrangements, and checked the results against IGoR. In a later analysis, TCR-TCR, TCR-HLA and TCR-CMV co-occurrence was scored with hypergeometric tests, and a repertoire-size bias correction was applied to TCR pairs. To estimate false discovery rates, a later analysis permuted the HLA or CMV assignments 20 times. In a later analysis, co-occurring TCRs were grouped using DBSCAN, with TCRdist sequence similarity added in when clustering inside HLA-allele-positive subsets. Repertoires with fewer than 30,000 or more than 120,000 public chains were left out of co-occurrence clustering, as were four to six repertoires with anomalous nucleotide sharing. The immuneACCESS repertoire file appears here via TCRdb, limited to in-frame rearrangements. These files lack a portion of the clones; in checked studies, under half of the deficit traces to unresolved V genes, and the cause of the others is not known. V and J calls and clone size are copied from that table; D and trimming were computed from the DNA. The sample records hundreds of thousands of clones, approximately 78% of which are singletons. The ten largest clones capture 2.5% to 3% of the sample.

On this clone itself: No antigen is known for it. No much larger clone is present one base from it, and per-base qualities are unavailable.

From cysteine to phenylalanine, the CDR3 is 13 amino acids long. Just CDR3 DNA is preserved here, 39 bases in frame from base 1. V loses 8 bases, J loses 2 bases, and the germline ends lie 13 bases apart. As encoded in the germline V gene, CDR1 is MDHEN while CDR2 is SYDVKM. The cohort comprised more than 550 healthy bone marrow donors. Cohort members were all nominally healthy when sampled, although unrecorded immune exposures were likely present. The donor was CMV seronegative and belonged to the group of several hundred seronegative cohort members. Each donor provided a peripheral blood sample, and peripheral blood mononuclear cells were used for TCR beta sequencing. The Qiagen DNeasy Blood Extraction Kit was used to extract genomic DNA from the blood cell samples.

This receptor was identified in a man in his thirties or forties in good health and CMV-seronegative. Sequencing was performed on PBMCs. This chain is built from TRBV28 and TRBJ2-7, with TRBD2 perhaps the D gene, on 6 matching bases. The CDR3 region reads CASVLGGAYEQYF. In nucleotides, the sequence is TGTGCCAGCGTTCTAGGAGGGGCCTACGAGCAGTACTTC.